This TCR beta chain was recorded in a study of cytomegalovirus exposure and HLA in healthy donors. This clone was seen a handful of times. What it binds is not known. Regarding the study as a whole: Follow-up analysis later connected one missense variant in DCLRE1C with trimming of TCR beta V- and J-genes. A prior analysis recorded that most TCR beta V segments were productive about 87% or about 30% of the time. TCR sequences were mostly rare, though some public TCRs occurred in many donors.

13 Jbeta primers and 60 Vbeta primers were used for the PCR. Measured with immunoSEQ multiplex PCR; TCRdb has only the in-frame clones, and not every one. The sample shows approximately 150,000 clones, 79% of them seen only once. This sequence was found in a human donor in good health. The sequenced material came from PBMCs.

The CDR3 here is CASSQGVGREGEKLFF. CDR3 in DNA: TGCGCCAGCAGCCAAGGTGTTGGCAGGGAGGGGGAAAAACTGTTTTTT. V and J are TRBV4-1 and TRBJ1-4, with D possibly TRBD1 on 5 matching bases. Germline lookup yields CDR1 MGHRA and CDR2 YSYEKL. There are 16 residues in the CDR3. Between the trimmed V and J ends, which lost 1 base and 8 bases, there was a span of 17 bases.